This TCR beta chain was obtained from a study of blood T cell repertoires in COVID-19. Overall study: Sites in the United States, Italy and Spain provided acute and convalescent COVID-19 samples. T cells, B-cell-depleted T cells, or PBMCs supplied cDNA or gDNA.

Only a few counts were recorded for this clone. Germline lookup yields CDR1 MNHNS and CDR2 SASEGT. This CDR3 has 16 amino acids. With 3 bases clipped from V and 6 bases from J, the junction kept 9 bases outside the gene matches. As processed by the authors: By means of reference gene primer amplification, nucleated cell counts were estimated. Clones were sequenced by immunoSEQ multiplex PCR, and TCRdb holds only the in-frame ones, with some missing. Clonal size and the V and J genes are those of that table, whereas D and trimming came from the DNA. The top ten clones hold around 6.7% of a sample with about 160,000 clones, around 89% of them seen once. Recovery meant two consecutive negative NP/OP PCR tests, professional clearance, or resolved symptoms.

What was sequenced was PBMCs or T cells enriched from blood (not recorded which). This receptor was obtained from a woman between 45 and 65 years old who had recovered from COVID-19. The chain has TRBV6-1 and TRBJ1-5; the match to TRBD1 covers 9 bases. CDR3 in DNA: TGTGCCAGCAGTGAGGGGACAGGGTACGGATTTCAGCCCCAGCATTTT. This encodes CASSEGTGYGFQPQHF.